The clone carrying this T cell receptor (beta chain) was detected a few times. This sample is part of a study of patients and donors after allogeneic stem cell transplantation. This CDR3 is built from 13 residues. The ends were cut back, 3 bases at V and 4 bases at J, with 9 bases in the middle. From germline, CDR1 is MNHEY and CDR2 SVGAGI. TCRdb passed the RT-PCR reads through MiXCR, listing each CDR3 protein once. The sample holds 110,000 or so distinct CDR3 sequences; 35% are singletons and the top ten take around 30%. The origin of this receptor is a human donor who was either an allogeneic HSCT recipient or a stem cell or donor lymphocyte infusion donor (not recorded which). It is not recorded whose cells these are; they may come from a transplant donor. The chain is built from TRBV6-5 and TRBJ1-2; D perhaps matches TRBD1 (5 bases). Input material: blood, either unsorted or a sorted T cell fraction (not recorded which). This chain's CDR3 is CASSYATAYGYTF. The CDR3 region has the DNA TGTGCCAGCAGTTATGCGACAGCCTATGGCTACACCTTC.